This TCR beta chain was captured in a study of blood T cell repertoires in COVID-19 (dated by TCRdb to between 2020 and 2021). Regarding the research as a whole: Samples covering the acute and convalescent phases of COVID-19 were provided by collaborators in the United States, Italy and Spain. The sample metadata nearly always contained a de-identified subject ID, COVID-19 status, age in years and sex. The samples were drawn from two sources: the first 160 participants of the ongoing ImmuneRACE study, and 1,000 to 1,500 subjects contributed by 6 global collaborators. Subjects who had been exposed to COVID-19, were actively infected with it, or had recovered from it provided the deeply sampled blood TCRbeta repertoires that made up the dataset. The prospective study material was composed of cDNA or gDNA derived from T cells, B-cell-depleted T cells, or PBMCs. A freely available public database, intended as a resource for researchers studying the immune response to SARS-CoV-2, is where the repertoires were released. Where HLA class I and class II types were available, the types were taken from metadata supplied by the sample provider, not from assay-based typing. Study-wide conclusions, independent of this receptor: The amount of clinical and demographic metadata varied by source and participant and was provided uncurated.

Points on this clone: Its antigen is not yet known. Within one base of it there is no much larger clone, and no base qualities were kept.

TCRbeta CDR3 regions were amplified from genomic DNA using the immunoSEQ Assay, a bias-controlled multiplex PCR. The paper's processing steps were these. Nucleated cell counts per sample were estimated from amplification of reference gene primers within the assay. To quantify the absolute abundance of each unique TCRbeta CDR3 rearrangement, sequence reads were collapsed and filtered. For each sample, productive Simpson clonality was calculated as the square root of Simpson's diversity index over productive rearrangements. TCRdb took this table from immuneACCESS and kept in-frame rearrangements with V and J called. Such tables lack part of the clones; where checked against another copy, unresolved V genes explain under half of the gap, and the rest is unexplained. That table is the source of V, J and clone size, and D and trimming were worked out from the DNA. The sample yields 160,000 or so clones; around 83% were counted once. The ten most abundant clones make up over 8% of the sample.

Collaborating institutions collected whole blood in K2EDTA tubes following their own protocols. Collaborator samples were shipped for TCRbeta analysis as frozen whole blood, isolated PBMCs, or DNA extracted from either sample type. The CDR3 covers 14 residues, taking in both the cysteine and the phenylalanine. The sequence is cut down to CDR3 DNA, 42 bases in frame from base 1. Trimming at the junction amounts to 3 bases on V and 0 bases on J, and the germline ends lie 6 bases apart. The germline V gene (reference sequence) sets CDR1 to LNHDA and CDR2 to SQIVND. This receptor was taken from a woman between 45 and 60 years old with acute or convalescent COVID-19. Sequenced input: peripheral blood. In this chain, TRBV19 is recombined with TRBJ1-5, with no D gene named confidently. Read as DNA, the sequence is TGTGCCAGTAGTATGCGTTATAGCAATCAGCCCCAGCATTTT. Its translation reads: CASSMRYSNQPQHF.